This T cell receptor (beta chain) was observed in a study of persistence of HIV-infected CD4 T cells. On the study more broadly: Isolated cells were CMV- and HIV-1 Gag-responding CD4+ T cells. Notes on the study in general: TCRbeta richness was lower in CMV- and Gag-responding cells than in anti-CD3/anti-CD28-responding cells.

As for this clone: Its antigen remains unknown.

An overlapping HIV-1 Gag peptide pool stimulated these cells at 1 ug/peptide/mL. CD40L-negative CD69-negative CD45RO-high memory CD4+ T cells were sorted as populations depleted of antigen-responding cells. Donors had CD4+ T cell counts above 400 cells/uL and were CMV-seropositive. Sequencing used immunoSEQ version 4 in survey mode. Template was genomic DNA at around 9.7 ng/uL, with up to 1 ug used per sample. Assay used: immunoSEQ multiplex PCR; TCRdb lists only in-frame clones, some missing. This sample has tens of thousands of clones, with about 81% found just once. CDR3 length: 14 residues. Germline values: CDR1 ENHRY, CDR2 SYGVKD. V lost 5 bases and J lost 0, with 11 bases in between.

V is TRBV10-3 and J is TRBJ2-7; maybe TRBD2 (6 bases). The clonotype originates from an adult man with HIV who was CMV-seropositive. This material consisted of CD4+ T cells sorted from PBMCs after 18-hour stimulation, taken from a patient who received antiretroviral therapy. The CDR3 sequence is CAISPGLDSYEQYF. CDR3 nucleotide sequence: TGTGCCATCAGTCCGGGACTCGACTCCTACGAGCAGTACTTC.